The 10 T cell receptor beta chains given below trace back to one sample, sequenced in a study of T cell changes during pregnancy in multiple sclerosis. Clones were sequenced by immunoSEQ multiplex PCR, and TCRdb holds only the in-frame ones, with some missing. Among approximately 52,000 clones listed, 85% to 95% were seen once. The source was CD4+ T cells from peripheral blood mononuclear cells, collected in the second trimester of pregnancy. The receptors derive from a female donor in good health, enrolled as a control in a pregnancy study.

The CDR3: CASSGGLAGLAKNIQYF. The CDR3 DNA reads as TGTGCCAGCAGTGGGGGACTAGCGGGCCTAGCCAAAAACATTCAGTACTTC. The genes are TRBV2 and TRBJ2-4; 12 bases agree with TRBD2. The CDR3 extends over 17 amino acids. Germline V gene sequence: CDR1 SNHLY, CDR2 FYNNEI. J lost 0 bases, V lost 4 bases, and 4 bases had no gene match.

With regard to this clone: The junction differs from germline at one of its ends, possibly a read error. This chain joins TRBV7-7 and TRBJ2-5; 8 bases agree with TRBD2. From germline, CDR1 is SSHAT and CDR2 FNYEAQ (reference sequence). The CDR3 spans 15 residues. CDR3 nucleotides: TGTGCTAGCAACAAAGGCGGGGGGCTCGGGGAGACCCAGTACTTC. Its protein is CASNKGGGLGETQYF.

The V gene is TRBV11-1, the J gene TRBJ1-1, with TRBD1 matching over 7 bases. CDR3 length: 15 amino acids. Germline V lookup: CDR1 SGHAT, CDR2 FQDESV (reference sequence). V trimming: 4 bases; J trimming: 0 bases; junction bases outside the gene matches: 5. CDR3 DNA sequence: TGTGCCAGCAGCTCCCGGACAGGTCTGAACACTGAAGCTTTCTTT. Translation gives CASSSRTGLNTEAFF.

This chain links TRBV28 with TRBJ1-4, with 7 bases aligning to TRBD1. Per the germline V gene, CDR1 is MDHEN and CDR2 is SYDVKM. V dropped 6 bases and J dropped 4; count of bases not matched to a gene: 20. The CDR3 length is 19 residues. This CDR3 is CASSRLRRAGGLRNEKLFF. DNA of the CDR3: TGTGCCAGCAGCCGTCTCCGCAGGGCAGGGGGGCTTCGTAATGAAAAACTGTTTTTT.

V and J are TRBV7-2 and TRBJ2-1, with 13 bases matching TRBD2. The germline CDR1 and CDR2 sequences are SGHTA and FQGNSA. V was clipped by 3 bases and J by 2 bases; unmatched bases: 1. This CDR3 comprises 16 residues. CDR3 DNA sequence: TGTGCCAGCAGCTTCGGACTAGCGGGAGCCTACAATGAGCAGTTCTTC. Protein: CASSFGLAGAYNEQFF.

CDR3 bases: TGTGCCAGCAGCCCCGAGAAGACTCCGGGGAGCGATGAGCAGTTCTTC. Protein sequence: CASSPEKTPGSDEQFF. The V call is TRBV5-6, the J call TRBJ2-1, with a tentative D call TRBD2 (5 bases). Germline CDR1 reads SGHDT; CDR2 reads YYEEEE. The V end lost 4 bases, the J end lost 8 bases, and 22 bases lay between the germline ends. This CDR3 region has 16 residues.

This clone was seen more than once but under ten times. As DNA, the CDR3 is TGTGCCAGCAGCGTAGGGACTACCAACGGCGGGGAGCTGTTTTTT. The encoded protein is CASSVGTTNGGELFF. V gene TRBV9 combines with J gene TRBJ2-2, with D possibly being TRBD2 (6 bases). The CDR3 has 15 residues. V was cut by 0 bases and J by 7 bases, with 13 bases left in between. The germline gives CDR1 SGDLS, CDR2 YYNGEE.

The chain recombines TRBV4-1 with TRBJ1-1; 11 nucleotides agree with TRBD1. The germline gives CDR1 MGHRA, CDR2 YSYEKL. Unmatched junction bases numbered 4, after V lost 2 bases and J lost 5 bases. The CDR3 is 15 residues long. The CDR3 region is CASSQRTGGDTEAFF. The CDR3 DNA reads TGCGCCAGCAGCCAAAGGACAGGGGGCGATACTGAAGCTTTCTTT.

The V gene is TRBV2, the J gene TRBJ1-1, with D possibly matching TRBD1 (5 bases). The CDR3 loop spans 13 amino acids. Trimming pared 8 bases from V and 2 bases from J, leaving 12 bases between. Germline CDR1 and CDR2: SNHLY and FYNNEI. CDR3 DNA: TGTGCCAGCCTCGTAGGGGTAAACACTGAAGCTTTCTTT. Translation: CASLVGVNTEAFF.

The chain has TRBV7-2 and TRBJ2-7, with 8 bases matching TRBD2. CDR3 length: 16 amino acids. V lost 5 bases, J lost 2 bases, and 11 bases stayed unmatched. Per germline, CDR1 SGHTA and CDR2 FQGNSA. DNA of the CDR3: TGTGCCAGCAGCCTTACCGGGACTAGTAAGGCCTACGAGCAGTACTTC. It encodes CASSLTGTSKAYEQYF.